Below are 18 T cell receptor beta chains sequenced from a single sample in a study of T cells after posttransplantation cyclophosphamide. Clones were read by immunoSEQ multiplex PCR, and TCRdb kept only the in-frame ones, dropping some. The repertoire consists of some 50,000 clones, none detected only once. Sequenced sample: PBMCs. These receptor sequences come from a man aged 40-50 years in good health, CMV-negative, and a related stem cell transplant donor.

In its sample, this clone was seen many times. The chain uses TRBV14 and TRBJ2-7; D is perhaps TRBD2 (6 bases). With 1 base removed from V and 4 bases from J, the gap between germline ends came to 17 bases. The CDR3 loop spans 16 amino acids. Germline CDR1 is SGHDN and CDR2 is FVKESK. In DNA, the CDR3 is TGTGCCAGCAGCCAAGGAATGGACACCCGGGGGTACGAGCAGTACTTC. Translation: CASSQGMDTRGYEQYF.

As for this clone: The junction departs from the called germline gene at one end, perhaps through a read error. The rearrangement joins TRBV14 to TRBJ2-3; no definite D call. This CDR3 has 15 amino acids. Germline CDR1 SGHDN, CDR2 FVKESK. This CDR3 reads CASSQGFSNTDMQYF. CDR3 nucleotide sequence: TGTGCCAGCAGCCAAGGGTTCTCGAACACAGATATGCAGTATTTT. Looking up the rest from reference TRBV14 and TRBJ2-3 gives the full variable domain: EAGVTQFPSHSVIEKGQTVTLRCDPISGHDNLYWYRRVMGKEIKFLLHFVKESKQDESGMPNNRFLAERTGGTYSTLKVQPAELEDSGVYFCASSQGFSNTDMQYFGPGTRLTVL.

This clone was seen repeatedly, ten times or more. The chain combines TRBV29-1 with TRBJ2-3; D call uncertain. The CDR3 is 14 residues long. Germline V gives CDR1 SQVTM, CDR2 ANQGSEA. V lost 3 bases to trimming and J lost 0 bases, with 10 bases between them. CDR3 amino acids: CSVDSARSTDTQYF. The CDR3 region has the DNA TGCAGCGTTGATAGTGCGAGGAGCACAGATACGCAGTATTTT.

This clone was counted ten times or more. The V and J genes are TRBV6-4 and TRBJ1-1; 9 bases map to TRBD1. The CDR3 sequence is 14 residues long. Trimming at V came to 9 bases and at J to 1 base, leaving 6 bases not matched to a gene. Germline CDR1 and CDR2: MRHNA and SNTAGT. In DNA, the CDR3 is TGTGCCAGAGTTCCGGGACAGGGGAACACTGAAGCTTTCTTT. Encoded protein: CARVPGQGNTEAFF.

This clone was found many times. This rearrangement joins TRBV5-1 to TRBJ2-2, with TRBD1 identical over 7 bases. The CDR3 length is 16 residues. V lost 3 bases and J lost 0; bases outside the gene matches: 5. Germline V gene sequence: CDR1 SGHRS, CDR2 YFSETQ. CDR3 region: CASSSGQSANTGELFF. The CDR3 DNA reads as TGCGCCAGCAGCTCGGGACAGAGCGCGAACACCGGGGAGCTGTTTTTT.

This clone was counted ten times or more. The V and J genes are TRBV6-1 and TRBJ2-2; 7 bases fit TRBD2. The V gene end was trimmed by 4 bases and the J gene end by 5 bases; junction bases not matched to a gene: 10. Germline V lookup: CDR1 MNHNS, CDR2 SASEGT. This CDR3 spans 16 amino acids. This CDR3 is CASSGQRLAVTGELFF. CDR3 in DNA: TGTGCCAGCAGTGGGCAGAGACTAGCCGTTACCGGGGAGCTGTTTTTT.

This clone appeared many times. This sequence joins TRBV10-3 and TRBJ2-7; TRBD1 aligns across 7 bases. Losses at the gene ends were 3 bases for V and 0 bases for J; bases not matched to a gene: 14. From germline, CDR1 is ENHRY and CDR2 SYGVKD. This CDR3 is built from 18 residues. CDR3 sequence: CAISDHDIRGQSSYEQYF. The CDR3 nucleotides are TGTGCCATCAGTGACCATGACATAAGGGGACAGAGCTCCTACGAGCAGTACTTC.

This clone has a count of ten or more. CDR3 amino acids: CASSHLAYRTDTQYF. Here the CDR3 DNA reads TGTGCCAGCAGCCATCTAGCCTACCGAACAGATACGCAGTATTTT. The chain is built from TRBV28 and TRBJ2-3, with D possibly matching TRBD2 (5 bases). The CDR3 has 15 amino acids. Germline lookup yields CDR1 MDHEN and CDR2 SYDVKM. The V and J ends lost 6 bases and 3 bases respectively, with 16 bases between them.

This clone was counted ten times or more. The J gene is TRBJ1-3, the V gene TRBV6-1; perhaps TRBD1 as D (6 bases). V dropped 4 bases and J dropped 0 bases, with 13 bases sitting between them. The CDR3 has 16 amino acids. Per the germline V gene, CDR1 is MNHNS and CDR2 is SASEGT. CDR3 sequence reads: CASSALRGASGNTIYF. For the CDR3, the DNA is TGTGCCAGCAGTGCCCTCAGGGGCGCCTCTGGAAACACCATATATTTT.

This clone has ten or more counts. The chain carries TRBV11-1 and TRBJ2-2; TRBD1 aligns across 9 bases. The V and J ends lost 5 bases and 5 bases, in that order; junction bases with no gene match: 6. Germline CDR1 and CDR2: SGHAT and FQDESV (reference sequence). The CDR3 extends over 15 amino acids. The CDR3 DNA is TGTGCCAGCAGCCGGGACAGGGTTAGGACCGGGGAGCTGTTTTTT. It is translated as CASSRDRVRTGELFF.

Many counts were recorded for this clone. The chain joins TRBV19 to TRBJ1-5; 11 bases fit TRBD1. CDR1 is LNHDA, CDR2 SQIVND, per germline (reference sequence). The ends lost 2 bases at V and 6 bases at J; junction bases unmatched: 6. The CDR3 length is 16 residues. CDR3 protein: CASSISGQGARQPQHF. DNA of the CDR3: TGTGCCAGTAGTATATCTGGACAGGGGGCACGTCAGCCCCAGCATTTT.

This clone was picked up many times. The rearrangement joins TRBV7-9 to TRBJ1-3; D is ambiguous. This CDR3 has 16 residues. Germline CDR1 SEHNR, CDR2 FQNEAQ (reference sequence). The V end was cut by 4 bases, the J end by 2 bases, with 15 bases between. In DNA form, the CDR3 reads TGTGCCAGCAGCTCTCGCCAAAGTCAGGCTGGAAACACCATATATTTT. Its translation is CASSSRQSQAGNTIYF.

This clone appeared many times. The chain combines TRBV28 with TRBJ1-3; the D gene is possibly TRBD1 (5 bases). V gave up 7 bases and J gave up 0 bases, with 16 bases separating them. The CDR3 length is 16 residues. Germline values: CDR1 MDHEN, CDR2 SYDVKM. The CDR3 region is CASTPPGVPSGNTIYF. The CDR3 nucleotides are TGTGCCAGCACCCCTCCGGGGGTGCCCTCTGGAAACACCATATATTTT.

This clone was counted many times. This chain uses TRBV9 with TRBJ2-7; TRBD1 matches at 8 bases. The germline V gene has CDR1 SGDLS and CDR2 YYNGEE. V was pared by 4 bases and J by 4 bases, with 10 bases of the junction left unmatched. The CDR3 is 15 residues long. CDR3 residues: CASSPRSGGGYEQYF. The CDR3 nucleotides read TGTGCCAGCAGCCCTAGGTCAGGGGGCGGGTACGAGCAGTACTTC.

This clone was picked up many times. V is TRBV19 and J is TRBJ2-7, with TRBD1 matching over 7 bases. The ends lost 4 bases at V and 3 bases at J; junction bases unmatched: 9. The CDR3 loop spans 15 amino acids. Germline CDR1 LNHDA, CDR2 SQIVND (reference sequence). The CDR3 sequence: CASSKDTGTDYEQYF. The CDR3 DNA follows: TGTGCCAGTAGTAAAGACACCGGGACAGACTACGAGCAGTACTTC.

This clone was seen many times. DNA of the CDR3: TGTGCCAGCAGTTTAGTGGGCGGGAACGCCTACGAGCAGTACTTC. This sequence encodes CASSLVGGNAYEQYF. The V call is TRBV28, the J call TRBJ2-7; D perhaps matches TRBD2 (6 bases). The CDR3 totals 15 residues. With 2 bases removed from V and 2 bases from J, the gap between germline ends came to 13 bases. Germline V gives CDR1 MDHEN, CDR2 SYDVKM.

This clone was detected many times. With a much larger clone just one base away, this may be a read error. The CDR3 DNA follows: TGCGCCGGCAGCTTAACAGCAAATCAGCCCCAGCATTTT. Translation gives CAGSLTANQPQHF. The gene calls are TRBV5-1 and TRBJ1-5, with unresolved D. Germline V gene lookup returns CDR1 SGHRS and CDR2 YFSETQ. The CDR3 contains 13 residues. The full variable domain, with the rest looked up from reference TRBV5-1 and TRBJ1-5, is KAGVTQTPRYLIKTRGQQVTLSCSPISGHRSVSWYQQTPGQGLQFLFEYFSETQRNKGNFPGRFSGRQFSNSRSEMNVSTLELGDSALYLCAGSLTANQPQHFGDGTRLSIL.

At least ten counts were recorded for this clone. V gene TRBV19 combines with J gene TRBJ2-2; the match to TRBD2 covers 9 bases. V shed 8 bases, J shed 5 bases, and the junction held 15 bases outside the gene matches. This CDR3 is 17 amino acids long. Germline-derived CDR1 and CDR2 are LNHDA and SQIVND (reference sequence). CDR3 nucleotide sequence: TGTGCCAGTGTAGCGGGAGAAGTTGGGTTTCTAACCGGGGAGCTGTTTTTT. Its protein is CASVAGEVGFLTGELFF. Based on the CDR3 plus reference TRBV19 and TRBJ2-2, the full variable domain is DGGITQSPKYLFRKEGQNVTLSCEQNLNHDAMYWYRQDPGQGLRLIYYSQIVNDFQKGDIAEGYSVSREKKESFPLTVTSAQKNPTAFYLCASVAGEVGFLTGELFFGEGSRLTVL.